This T cell receptor beta chain was found in a study of vaccination and CD4 T cells after COVID-19. This clonotype turned up a few times. Its antigen remains unidentified. The study sequenced cultured CD4+ T cell DNA using the Oncomine TCR Beta short-read assay. Each CDR3 protein is one row after TCRdb ran MiXCR on the PCR reads. The sample lists 12,000 or so distinct CDR3 sequences, around half occurring once. The CDR3 runs to 15 residues. Germline lookup yields CDR1 SGHRS and CDR2 YFSETQ. Deletions cut 7 bases from V and 1 base from J, with 17 bases between. Stated treatment: roughly 11-day PBMC culture with coronavirus spike peptide pools or control peptides (ViraFEST assay).

This TCR was sampled from a human donor who had recovered from COVID-19. Source material: CD4+ T cells from blood, cultured in vitro. J is TRBJ1-1 and V is TRBV5-1; no reliable D call. The CDR3 nucleotides read TGCGCCAGCTCAGAGGACCCTAGCACGAACACTGAAGCTTTCTTT. It yields the protein CASSEDPSTNTEAFF.